This T cell receptor (beta chain) was retrieved from a study of blood T cell repertoires in COVID-19. At the level of the study: The United States, Italy and Spain were the sources of the acute and convalescent COVID-19 samples. The analysed material was cDNA or gDNA that came from T cells, B-cell-depleted T cells, or PBMCs.

V was clipped by 8 bases and J by 0 bases; unmatched bases: 7. The length of the CDR3 is 14 residues. Germline V gives CDR1 SGHAT, CDR2 FQNNGV. Original analysis: Amplified reference gene primers provided the basis for estimating nucleated cell counts. The assay was immunoSEQ multiplex PCR, and TCRdb's table has in-frame clones only and misses some. The V and J calls and clone size were taken over from that table, and D and trimming were inferred from the DNA. The sample records around 620,000 clones, about 90% being singletons. Input material: peripheral blood. The V and J genes are TRBV11-2 and TRBJ2-7, with 7 bases identical to TRBD2. This clonotype was sampled from a woman aged 18-29 years with acute or convalescent COVID-19. The CDR3 protein is CASRLGGSSYEQYF. The CDR3 bases are TGTGCCAGCCGCCTCGGGGGGAGCTCCTACGAGCAGTACTTC.